Listed here are 20 T cell receptor beta chains from one sample, sequenced in a study of T cells in women clearing cervical HPV infection. Sequencing was performed with immunoSEQ multiplex PCR; in TCRdb, only in-frame clones are kept and a portion is missing. Its table lists about 48,000 clones. Sequencing was carried out using blood buffy coat. Receptor source: a woman aged 18 to 75 with a cervical HPV16 infection that either progressed to CIN3+ or cleared (not recorded which).

Concerning this clone: The read falls 3 residues short of the CDR3 end, and the missing part is taken from the germline J gene. The chain is built from TRBV18 and TRBJ1-2; unclear D gene. V lost 2 bases, J lost 4 bases, and 5 bases lay in between. This CDR3 has 12 amino acids. CDR1 KGHSH and CDR2 LQKENI come from the germline V gene. Here the CDR3 reads CASSPNGYGYTF. The part of the CDR3 DNA that was read is TGTGCCAGCTCACCAAACGGCTATGGC.

Of note for this clone: The CDR3 goes on 3 residues after the read ends, and that part is filled in from the germline J gene. The chain uses TRBV5-4 and TRBJ2-7, with D possibly being TRBD2 (6 bases). V lost 4 bases and J 6 bases, leaving 11 bases between the germline ends. Germline V lookup: CDR1 SGHNT, CDR2 YYREEE (reference sequence). The CDR3 contains 12 residues. CDR3 loop: CASSPTGVEQYF. The CDR3 bases that were read are TGTGCCAGCAGCCCAACGGGGGTCGAG.

For this clone: Read coverage stops 3 residues before the CDR3 terminus; the germline J gene supplies the remainder. V is TRBV4-1 and J is TRBJ2-7; 8 bases match TRBD1. V was clipped by 3 bases and J by 3 bases; unmatched bases: 7. The CDR3 consists of 15 residues. The germline V gene has CDR1 MGHRA and CDR2 YSYEKL. This CDR3 reads CASSQVGQGYYEQYF. The CDR3 DNA, read in part, is TGCGCCAGCAGCCAGGTCGGACAGGGCTACTACGAG.

About this clone: The read ends 3 residues early relative to the CDR3; the germline J gene fills the gap. The rearrangement joins TRBV10-1 to TRBJ1-2; 7 bases match TRBD1. The V gene's germline CDR1 is WNHNN and CDR2 SYGVQD (reference sequence). The CDR3 consists of 15 residues. V trimming: 4 bases; J trimming: 2 bases; junction bases outside the gene matches: 7. The chain's CDR3 is CASSGTQTGNYGYTF. The sequenced part of the CDR3 DNA is TGCGCCAGCAGTGGGACCCAGACAGGGAACTATGGC.

Worth noting for this clone: Read data end 3 residues before the CDR3 end; the end is taken from the germline J gene. The chain has TRBV7-9 and TRBJ1-2; TRBD1 aligns across 8 bases. This CDR3 contains 13 residues. The germline gives CDR1 SEHNR, CDR2 FQNEAQ (reference sequence). The CDR3 sequence: CASSLQGAWGYTF. The sequenced part of the CDR3 DNA is TGTGCCAGCAGCTTACAGGGGGCGTGGGGC.

About this clone: Read sequence stops 3 residues before the CDR3 end, and the germline J gene provides the missing end. The rearrangement uses TRBV7-2 and TRBJ1-3; D is undetermined. The length of the CDR3 is 15 residues. Germline-derived CDR1 and CDR2 are SGHTA and FQGNSA. V dropped 2 bases and J dropped 0 bases, with 8 bases sitting between them. The chain's CDR3 is CASSLNSYSGNTIYF. The part of the CDR3 DNA that was read is TGTGCCAGCAGCTTAAATTCGTACTCTGGAAACACC.

As regards this clone: The sequence runs out 3 residues before the end of the CDR3; the remainder is reconstructed from the germline J gene. The chain links TRBV20-1 to TRBJ2-1; 7 bases align to TRBD1. Germline V CDR1 and CDR2: DFQATT, SNEGSKA (reference sequence). The CDR3 contains 12 residues. The ends lost 6 bases at V and 4 bases at J; junction bases unmatched: 3. The sequenced CDR3 bases are TGCAGTGCGCGACAGGGTTACAATGAG. Translated, it gives CSARQGYNE. The CDR3, in full, reads CSARQGYNEQFF.

Turning to this clone: The read finishes 3 residues shy of the CDR3 end, and the germline J gene is used to complete it. The V call is TRBV7-3, the J call TRBJ2-2; 7 nucleotides align to TRBD1. Germline V CDR1 and CDR2: SGHTA, FQGTGA. With V trimmed by 6 bases and J by 1 base, 8 bases remained unmatched. The CDR3 spans 16 residues. Partial CDR3 DNA: TGTGCCAGCAGGCACCCGGGACAGCGGAACACCGGGGAG. It yields the protein CASRHPGQRNTGE. The entire CDR3 reads CASRHPGQRNTGELFF. Looking up the rest from reference TRBV7-3 and TRBJ2-2 gives the full variable domain: GAGVSQTPSNKVTEKGKYVELRCDPISGHTALYWYRQSLGQGPEFLIYFQGTGAADDSGLPNDRFFAVRPEGSVSTLKIQRTERGDSAVYLCASRHPGQRNTGELFFGEGSRLTVL.

Note on this clone: With the read ending 3 residues before the CDR3 end, the germline J gene is used to fill in that end. The chain combines TRBV30 with TRBJ1-3, with D hard to call. The germline gives CDR1 GTSNPN, CDR2 SVGIG (reference sequence). The CDR3 runs to 16 residues. Trimming shortened V by 0 bases and J by 0 bases, and 12 bases separated the two germline ends. CDR3 protein: CAWSVSPGYSGNTIYF. The covered CDR3 bases are TGTGCCTGGAGTGTAAGTCCGGGGTACTCTGGAAACACC.

With regard to this clone: The read ends 3 residues early relative to the CDR3; the germline J gene fills the gap. The chain uses TRBV2 and TRBJ2-5; no firm D call. CDR3 length equals 15 residues. Per the germline V gene, CDR1 is SNHLY and CDR2 is FYNNEI. Between the trimmed V and J ends, which lost 1 base and 4 bases, there was a span of 13 bases. The CDR3 protein is CASSEVGSTVETQYF. CDR3 DNA (partial): TGTGCCAGCAGTGAAGTGGGCAGTACGGTAGAGACC. The variable domain in full, completed from reference TRBV2 and TRBJ2-5, reads EPEVTQTPSHQVTQMGQEVILRCVPISNHLYFYWYRQILGQKVEFLVSFYNNEISEKSEIFDDQFSVERPDGSNFTLKIRSTKLEDSAMYFCASSEVGSTVETQYFGPGTRLLVL.

In the case of this clone: The missing CDR3 end, 3 residues past where the read stops, is filled in from the germline J gene. The rearrangement joins TRBV4-2 to TRBJ1-5, with D unclear. The CDR3 is 15 amino acids. In germline, CDR1 is LGHNA, CDR2 YNFKEQ. The part of the CDR3 DNA that was read is TGTGCCAGCAGCCAAGCTGTCGCTTCGTCAGATCCC. Translation gives CASSQAVASSDP. From start to end, the CDR3 is CASSQAVASSDPQHF.

Worth noting for this clone: The read terminates 3 residues before the CDR3 end, so the remaining end is supplied by the germline J gene. The chain employs TRBV7-9 and TRBJ2-3; D might be TRBD2 (6 bases). This CDR3 spans 15 amino acids. Germline V gene sequence: CDR1 SEHNR, CDR2 FQNEAQ (reference sequence). Trimming stripped 5 bases from V and 1 base from J, with 13 bases between. The CDR3 bases that were read are TGTGCCAGCAGCCCCGGAGGGCCCGGCACAGATACG. Amino acids: CASSPGGPGTDT. The entire CDR3 is CASSPGGPGTDTQYF.

The CDR3 bases that were read are TGCAGTGCTACAGGGGGCAATAATTCACCC. Translating it yields CSATGGNNSP. The complete CDR3 sequence is CSATGGNNSPLHF. V gene TRBV20-1 combines with J gene TRBJ1-6, with 8 nucleotides matching TRBD1. Read coverage stops 3 residues before the CDR3 terminus; the germline J gene supplies the remainder. Germline V gives CDR1 DFQATT, CDR2 SNEGSKA (reference sequence). Trimming cost V 4 bases and J 5 bases; bases outside gene matches: 1. The CDR3 runs 13 residues.

To note about this clone: Read data end 3 residues before the CDR3 end; the end is taken from the germline J gene. J is TRBJ2-5 and V is TRBV20-1; 7 bases agree with TRBD1. J was trimmed by 0 bases and V by 1 base; bases with no gene match: 11. Germline-derived CDR1 and CDR2 are DFQATT and SNEGSKA (reference sequence). The CDR3 runs to 17 residues. The CDR3 protein is CSARGFEKGAYQETQYF. CDR3 DNA, as far as it was read: TGCAGTGCTAGAGGCTTTGAGAAGGGGGCTTACCAAGAGACC.

With regard to this clone: From the germline J gene comes the end of the CDR3, since the read stops 3 residues before it. The gene calls are TRBV30 and TRBJ1-5, with 11 bases fitting TRBD1. CDR3 length equals 14 residues. V was clipped by 5 bases and J by 7 bases; unmatched bases: 7. Germline V gene sequence: CDR1 GTSNPN, CDR2 SVGIG (reference sequence). CDR3 bases read: TGTGCCTGGGGGACAGGGGGGATCCCCCAGCCC. Translated, it gives CAWGTGGIPQP. The complete CDR3 reads CAWGTGGIPQPQHF.

CDR3 protein: CASSFIMNTEAFF. The DNA read from the CDR3 is TGTGCCAGCAGTTTTATTATGAACACTGAA. The rearrangement uses TRBV28 and TRBJ1-1; D gene uncertain. Read data end 3 residues before the CDR3 end; the end is taken from the germline J gene. This CDR3 has 13 residues. Germline CDR1 and CDR2: MDHEN and SYDVKM. Trimming took 3 bases from V and 0 from J, leaving 5 bases between them.

By frequency, this clone is medium-sized. The CDR3 goes on 3 residues after the read ends, and that part is filled in from the germline J gene. This chain links TRBV18 with TRBJ2-3; TRBD2 is a possible D gene (6 bases). The germline V gene encodes CDR1 KGHSH and CDR2 LQKENI. The CDR3 sequence is 17 residues long. V gave up 0 bases and J gave up 3 bases, with 16 bases separating them. The CDR3 sequence is CASSPPSAGRSTDTQYF. Incomplete CDR3 DNA: TGTGCCAGCTCACCACCGTCTGCGGGGCGCTCGACAGATACG.

As to this clone: The CDR3 goes on 3 residues after the read ends, and that part is filled in from the germline J gene. The V and J genes are TRBV5-5 and TRBJ1-2, with TRBD1 as a possible D gene (5 bases). The ends were cut back, 1 base at V and 4 bases at J, with 8 bases in the middle. This CDR3 has 13 amino acids. Per the germline V gene, CDR1 is SGHKS and CDR2 is YYEKEE (reference sequence). CDR3 bases read: TGTGCCAGCAGCTTGTCAGGGCTCTATGGC. Its translation is CASSLSGLYG. The whole CDR3 sequence reads CASSLSGLYGYTF.

Comments on this clone: The read terminates 3 residues before the CDR3 end, so the remaining end is supplied by the germline J gene. The chain uses TRBV19 and TRBJ1-1, with D hard to call. The CDR3 extends over 14 amino acids. The V gene's germline CDR1 is LNHDA and CDR2 SQIVND (reference sequence). The sequenced CDR3 bases are TGTGCCAGTAAGCGTGCTTTGAGCTCCTACGAG. This codes for CASKRALSSYE. The full CDR3 sequence reads CASKRALSSYEAFF.

Comment on this clone: The read terminates 3 residues ahead of where the CDR3 ends, so the germline J gene completes it. V and J are TRBV13 and TRBJ2-3; TRBD2 agrees at 8 bases. Trimming at V came to 3 bases and at J to 2 bases, leaving 10 bases not matched to a gene. The CDR3 runs to 17 residues. Germline CDR1 PRHDT, CDR2 FYEKMQ (reference sequence). CDR3 amino acids: CASSFYARGGITDTQYF. Incomplete CDR3 DNA: TGTGCCAGCAGCTTCTATGCCCGGGGGGGCATCACAGATACG.